The entry below gives a single T cell receptor beta chain sequence along with its context. This clonotype was seen a handful of times. Its antigen specificity is not known. No base qualities exist here, and no much larger clone lies one base off it. Trimming removed 0 bases from V and 1 base from J, leaving 10 bases between the germline ends. CDR1 and CDR2, looked up from the germline V gene, are SGHRS and YFSETQ. Taken from cysteine to phenylalanine, the CDR3 has 15 residues. The CDR3 DNA has 45 bases and is translated from base 1. This specimen comes from a study of response to subunit inactivated influenza vaccine (dated by TCRdb to 2016 to 2019). Regarding the research as a whole: Deep quantitative profiling of the T cell receptor repertoire was used in the study to follow responses to a trivalent subunit inactivated influenza vaccine. The paper as a whole reports these results and caveats: The authors proposed that each seasonal influenza vaccination may bring in only a limited number of new T cells.

To prepare the library, RT-PCR was applied. Sequencing was carried out with an Illumina HiSeq 2500. TCRdb passed the public sequencing reads through fastp at Q25 and MiXCR, retaining productive beta sequences. Identical CDR3 proteins give one entry, which carries the most common genes and DNA. The sample table shows hundreds of thousands of distinct CDR3 sequences, and around 14% are seen once. The top ten clonotypes cover approximately 10% of the sample. In this chain, TRBV5-1 is recombined with TRBJ1-2, with an unclear D gene assignment. Sequencing used PBMCs from blood, obtained roughly 12 days after vaccination. The source is a man aged 50-60 years who received an inactivated influenza vaccine. Donor details come from another sample of the same person, matched by shared clones. The DNA sequence follows: TGCGCCAGCAGCTTGGAGGTCGGCAGTAACTATGGCTACACCTTC. This is translated as CASSLEVGSNYGYTF. Joined to the reference TRBV5-1 and TRBJ1-2 proteins, this CDR3 gives the full variable domain: KAGVTQTPRYLIKTRGQQVTLSCSPISGHRSVSWYQQTPGQGLQFLFEYFSETQRNKGNFPGRFSGRQFSNSRSEMNVSTLELGDSALYLCASSLEVGSNYGYTFGSGTRLTVV.